This T cell receptor beta chain was recorded in a study of blood T cell repertoires in COVID-19. Study as a whole: Acute and convalescent COVID-19 samples came from the United States, Italy and Spain. PBMCs, B-cell-depleted T cells, or T cells were the source of the cDNA or gDNA that made up the material.

Germline CDR1 LGHDT, CDR2 YNNKEL (reference sequence). This CDR3 has 18 amino acids. Trimming shortened V by 0 bases and J by 0 bases, and 18 bases separated the two germline ends. This table comes from immunoSEQ multiplex PCR, and its TCRdb copy is limited to in-frame clones, with some not included. The sample lists 150,000 to 200,000 clones; under 85% were seen once. The sample comprised peripheral blood. This receptor was taken from a woman of 80 years or more with acute or convalescent COVID-19. J is TRBJ2-7 and V is TRBV3-1 (or the pseudogene TRBV3-2); D is unresolved. The CDR3 is CASSQEVPTAKSSYEQYF. The CDR3 nucleotides are TGTGCCAGCAGCCAAGAGGTCCCCACAGCCAAGAGCTCCTACGAGCAGTACTTC.